The present entry profiles one T cell receptor beta chain with its context. Because it lacks the conserved phenylalanine or tryptophan at the end, this CDR3 is likely a read error. The limits of the CDR3 on the DNA are not certain, so only TCRdb's listed CDR3 is given. Data came from immunoSEQ multiplex PCR; TCRdb stores just in-frame clones and leaves some out. The sample yields about 98,000 clones, approximately 88% seen once. This record comes from a study of OX40 agonist ivuxolimab in advanced cancers. The germline V gene has CDR1 MGHRA and CDR2 YSYEKL. A total of 13 residues make up the CDR3, ends included.

This clonotype was obtained from an adult with an advanced solid tumor such as melanoma, head and neck, liver or kidney cancer. This specimen consisted of CD4+ or CD8+ T cells sorted from blood, obtained in a trial of the OX40 agonist ivuxolimab. The chain recombines TRBV4-1 with TRBJ2-7; the D call in the table, TRBD2, was not verified against the DNA. This CDR3 is CASSQTIAGGPML.